The 27 T cell receptor beta chains below all came from one sample that was sequenced in a study of spatial heterogeneity in lung cancer. The sample's time point: blood at routine non-recurrence follow-up after resection. One entry per CDR3 protein results from TCRdb running MiXCR on the 5' RACE reads. Found here are roughly 71,000 distinct CDR3 sequences, 8% to 9.5% of them singletons; the top ten hold roughly 1.8%. The source material was PBMCs, sampled at follow-up. Receptors were obtained from a female donor with early-stage non-small cell lung cancer.

The chain uses TRBV2 and TRBJ1-2, with D possibly matching TRBD1 (5 bases). This CDR3 is built from 14 residues. Germline CDR1 SNHLY, CDR2 FYNNEI. With 6 bases removed from V and 4 bases from J, the gap between germline ends came to 15 bases. The CDR3 region is CASRGETAAYGYTF. The CDR3 coding sequence is TGTGCCAGCAGGGGAGAGACAGCTGCCTATGGCTACACCTTC. The whole variable domain, filled in from reference TRBV2 and TRBJ1-2, reads EPEVTQTPSHQVTQMGQEVILRCVPISNHLYFYWYRQILGQKVEFLVSFYNNEISEKSEIFDDQFSVERPDGSNFTLKIRSTKLEDSAMYFCASRGETAAYGYTFGSGTRLTVV.

This clonotype has at least ten counts. This chain connects TRBV27 to TRBJ1-2; the D is unclear. CDR3 size: 15 residues. Per the germline V gene, CDR1 is MNHEY and CDR2 is SMNVEV (reference sequence). Trimming stripped 3 bases from V and 0 bases from J, with 11 bases between. The CDR3 sequence: CASSLGGSPNYGYTF. The CDR3 nucleotides read TGTGCCAGCAGTTTGGGTGGATCTCCTAACTATGGCTACACCTTC.

The chain combines TRBV18 with TRBJ2-1, with 8 positions matching TRBD2. The V gene end was trimmed by 3 bases and the J gene end by 5 bases; junction bases not matched to a gene: 6. The CDR3 runs to 15 residues. Germline V CDR1 and CDR2: KGHSH, LQKENI. CDR3 in amino acids: CASSPTSEWDNEQFF. The CDR3 DNA is TGTGCCAGCTCACCGACTAGCGAATGGGACAATGAGCAGTTCTTC.

This clonotype was counted at least ten times. The rearrangement joins TRBV12-3 or TRBV12-4 to TRBJ2-2; D is undetermined. The V gene lost 8 bases and the J gene lost 4 bases, with 5 bases spanning the gap. This CDR3 contains 11 residues. CDR3 sequence reads: CASGVTGELFF. The CDR3 DNA is TGTGCCAGCGGAGTCACCGGGGAGCTGTTTTTT.

This clonotype has at least ten counts. V usage is TRBV5-1 and J usage is TRBJ2-3; the match to TRBD1 covers 10 bases. CDR3 size: 16 residues. Unmatched junction bases numbered 9, after V lost 5 bases and J lost 3 bases. Germline V CDR1 and CDR2: SGHRS, YFSETQ. The chain's CDR3 is CASRTQPGQGTDTQYF. The CDR3 region has the DNA TGCGCCAGCAGAACCCAACCGGGACAGGGGACAGATACGCAGTATTTT. The full variable domain, with the rest looked up from reference TRBV5-1 and TRBJ2-3, is KAGVTQTPRYLIKTRGQQVTLSCSPISGHRSVSWYQQTPGQGLQFLFEYFSETQRNKGNFPGRFSGRQFSNSRSEMNVSTLELGDSALYLCASRTQPGQGTDTQYFGPGTRLTVL.

The sample holds many counts of this clonotype. The CDR3 is CASRRGVGGNQPQHF. The CDR3 nucleotides read TGCGCCAGCCGCAGGGGAGTTGGTGGCAATCAGCCCCAGCATTTT. V is TRBV5-1 and J is TRBJ1-5; D perhaps matches TRBD1 (6 bases). The ends were cut back, 7 bases at V and 2 bases at J, with 16 bases in the middle. This CDR3 has 15 amino acids. CDR1 SGHRS and CDR2 YFSETQ come from the germline V gene.

This clonotype was found a few times. In DNA form, the CDR3 reads TGTGCCATCAATCCCGGGGGGCCGAATCAGCCCCAGCATTTT. Protein sequence: CAINPGGPNQPQHF. The rearrangement links TRBV10-3 to TRBJ1-5; a possible D gene is TRBD1 (6 bases). CDR1 is ENHRY and CDR2 is SYGVKD in the germline V gene. This CDR3 spans 14 amino acids. V was clipped by 7 bases and J by 4 bases, with 14 bases between them.

A remark on this clonotype: A much larger clone is a single base away; this may be a read error. The chain employs TRBV28 and TRBJ2-5; possibly TRBD1 for D (5 bases). Germline V gives CDR1 MDHEN, CDR2 SYDVKM. There are 14 residues in the CDR3. Trimming removed 3 bases at V and 7 bases at J, with 15 bases between. The CDR3 reads CASSFMTARVTQYF. The CDR3 bases are TGTGCCAGCAGTTTTATGACAGCAAGGGTGACCCAGTACTTC.

This clonotype was counted ten times or more. The rearrangement joins TRBV28 to TRBJ1-3, with D uncertain. Per germline, CDR1 MDHEN and CDR2 SYDVKM. V shed 7 bases and J shed 0 bases, with 13 bases lying between them. The CDR3 contains 15 residues. CDR3 DNA sequence: TGTGCCAGCACAGGCGGAAGCAACTCTGGAAACACCATATATTTT. Protein product: CASTGGSNSGNTIYF.

This clonotype was seen ten or more times. The chain is built from TRBV20-1 and TRBJ2-7; D may be TRBD2 (6 bases). The CDR3 consists of 12 residues. V was trimmed by 7 bases and J by 1 base, leaving 11 bases between them. Germline CDR1 is DFQATT and CDR2 is SNEGSKA (reference sequence). CDR3 sequence: CSGSGGSYEQYF. CDR3 sequence (DNA): TGCAGTGGGTCAGGAGGGTCCTACGAGCAGTACTTC.

This clonotype occurred a few times. The chain is built from TRBV11-2 and TRBJ2-5; 10 positions match TRBD2. Germline lookup yields CDR1 SGHAT and CDR2 FQNNGV. Germline trimming cut 2 bases from V and 3 bases from J; bases unmatched to any gene: 9. The CDR3 contains 17 residues. As DNA, the CDR3 is TGTGCCAGCAGCTTATGGGCTTCTAGCGGGGGCGAAGAGACCCAGTACTTC. Translating gives CASSLWASSGGEETQYF.

This clonotype showed up just a few times. J is TRBJ2-6 and V is TRBV7-9, with D possibly being TRBD2 (5 bases). V was cut by 5 bases and J by 9 bases, with 20 bases left in between. Germline CDR1 is SEHNR and CDR2 is FQNEAQ (reference sequence). The CDR3 is made up of 16 amino acids. CDR3 bases: TGTGCCAGCAGCAACGGGGAAGGATCCTGGGGCAACGTCCTGACTTTC. It translates to CASSNGEGSWGNVLTF.

V and J are TRBV7-9 and TRBJ1-6; D possibly corresponds to TRBD1 (6 bases). Trimming stripped 5 bases from V and 9 bases from J, with 17 bases between. The CDR3 has 15 amino acids. Germline assignment: CDR1 SEHNR and CDR2 FQNEAQ (reference sequence). The CDR3 bases are TGTGCCAGCAGCCCACTCGTGGAGGGGGGTTCACCCCTCCACTTT. This encodes CASSPLVEGGSPLHF. Supplemented by reference TRBV7-9 and TRBJ1-6, the full variable domain reads DTGVSQNPRHKITKRGQNVTFRCDPISEHNRLYWYRQTLGQGPEFLTYFQNEAQLEKSRLLSDRFSAERPKGSFSTLEIQRTEQGDSAMYLCASSPLVEGGSPLHFGNGTRLTVT.

This clonotype was observed at least ten times. The chain couples TRBV20-1 to TRBJ1-1, with 11 bases that match TRBD1. This CDR3 has 15 residues. Per the germline V gene, CDR1 is DFQATT and CDR2 is SNEGSKA (reference sequence). Unmatched junction bases numbered 6, after V lost 2 bases and J lost 4 bases. CDR3 in amino acids: CSARSWDRGGTEAFF. In DNA form, the CDR3 reads TGCAGTGCTAGATCTTGGGACAGGGGGGGCACTGAAGCTTTCTTT.

This clonotype was counted a single time. A single base separates this from a much larger clone, so it may be a read error. The chain links TRBV28 to TRBJ1-1; 7 bases fit TRBD1. The CDR3 runs to 15 residues. The germline V gene has CDR1 MDHEN and CDR2 SYDVKM. In nucleotides, the CDR3 is TGTGCCAGCAGTGTAGTCGGGACAGTTAACACTCAAGCTTTCTTT. Its protein is CASSVVGTVNTQAFF.

This clonotype appeared many times. V usage is TRBV5-4 and J usage is TRBJ2-1; 11 bases line up with TRBD2. V dropped 0 bases and J dropped 6; count of bases not matched to a gene: 5. This CDR3 comprises 16 residues. Germline V gene lookup returns CDR1 SGHNT and CDR2 YYREEE (reference sequence). The CDR3, as DNA: TGTGCCAGCAGCTTGGCCCTGACTAGCGGGACCAATGAGCAGTTCTTC. Protein: CASSLALTSGTNEQFF.

This clonotype was found many times. This chain joins TRBV29-1 and TRBJ2-2; no clear D. Deletions cut 4 bases from V and 5 bases from J, with 11 bases between. Germline CDR1 is SQVTM and CDR2 is ANQGSEA. The CDR3 has 13 residues. CDR3 sequence (DNA): TGCAGCGTTGGGACCCCATCTACCGGGGAGCTGTTTTTT. The encoded protein is CSVGTPSTGELFF.

This clonotype has ten or more counts. The rearrangement uses TRBV11-2 and TRBJ2-1; 7 bases are shared with TRBD2. This CDR3 spans 17 amino acids. From germline, CDR1 is SGHAT and CDR2 FQNNGV. V lost 1 base, J lost 2 bases, and 8 bases stayed unmatched. Here the CDR3 DNA reads TGTGCCAGCAGCTTAGCCCCTTGGGCGGGAGCCTACAATGAGCAGTTCTTC. This translates into CASSLAPWAGAYNEQFF.

This clonotype was picked up many times. CDR3 sequence reads: CASSTQTSFSDTQYF. The CDR3 DNA reads as TGTGCCAGCAGCACGCAGACTAGCTTCTCAGATACGCAGTATTTT. The V call is TRBV7-9, the J call TRBJ2-3; 7 bases are shared with TRBD2. This CDR3 spans 15 amino acids. J gave up 4 bases and V 5 bases, and 9 bases lay outside the gene matches. Per the germline V gene, CDR1 is SEHNR and CDR2 is FQNEAQ (reference sequence). The variable domain in full, completed from reference TRBV7-9 and TRBJ2-3, reads DTGVSQNPRHKITKRGQNVTFRCDPISEHNRLYWYRQTLGQGPEFLTYFQNEAQLEKSRLLSDRFSAERPKGSFSTLEIQRTEQGDSAMYLCASSTQTSFSDTQYFGPGTRLTVL.

This clonotype occurred a few times. The V and J genes are TRBV28 and TRBJ1-5; the D is unclear. This CDR3 has 14 residues. Trimming removed 6 bases from V and 2 bases from J, with 11 bases in between. CDR1 and CDR2 (germline): MDHEN, SYDVKM. The CDR3 region has the DNA TGTGCCAGCAGAGAATCAGGTGGCAATCAGCCCCAGCATTTT. Its translation: CASRESGGNQPQHF.

This clonotype was picked up many times. CDR3 residues: CASSPQDRTVTNYGYTF. Here the CDR3 DNA reads TGTGCCAGCAGCCCCCAAGACAGGACAGTTACAAACTATGGCTACACCTTC. This sequence joins TRBV7-6 and TRBJ1-2; D possibly corresponds to TRBD1 (6 bases). The V end lost 5 bases, the J end lost 2 bases, and 21 bases lay between the germline ends. The CDR3 extends over 17 amino acids. CDR1 is SGHVS and CDR2 is FNYEAQ in the germline V gene.

This chain uses TRBV5-1 with TRBJ2-6; tentatively, D is TRBD1 (5 bases). Looked up from germline, CDR1 is SGHRS and CDR2 is YFSETQ. The CDR3 is 15 amino acids. Trimming shortened V by 4 bases and J by 0 bases, and 8 bases separated the two germline ends. The CDR3 protein is CASSQGYSGANVLTF. The CDR3, as DNA: TGCGCCAGCAGCCAGGGATACTCTGGGGCCAACGTCCTGACTTTC.

This clonotype was recorded many times. This chain joins TRBV6-1 and TRBJ2-7; 8 bases agree with TRBD2. Germline values: CDR1 MNHNS, CDR2 SASEGT. This CDR3 spans 14 amino acids. V shed 4 bases and J 2 bases; nucleotides not matched to a gene: 4. The CDR3: CASSVLAAAYEQYF. The CDR3 DNA reads TGTGCCAGCAGTGTACTAGCGGCTGCCTACGAGCAGTACTTC.

This clonotype has ten or more counts. This sequence joins TRBV6-5 and TRBJ1-4; 9 bases fit TRBD1. The CDR3 loop spans 14 amino acids. CDR1 and CDR2 from the germline V gene are MNHEY and SVGAGI. With 5 bases clipped from V and 5 bases from J, the junction kept 3 bases outside the gene matches. The CDR3 spells CASSTTGGNEKLFF. The CDR3 region has the DNA TGTGCCAGCAGTACGACAGGGGGGAATGAAAAACTGTTTTTT.

The table lists this clonotype with many counts. The J gene is TRBJ2-1, the V gene TRBV6-6; the match to TRBD2 covers 8 bases. J gave up 4 bases and V 7 bases, and 9 bases lay outside the gene matches. CDR3 length: 15 amino acids. Germline V gene lookup returns CDR1 MNHNY and CDR2 SVGAGI (reference sequence). The CDR3 DNA reads TGTGCCAGCATTGATTCCGGGACTAGGTACAATGAGCAGTTCTTC. Protein sequence: CASIDSGTRYNEQFF.

This clonotype has at least ten counts. The chain employs TRBV6-6 and TRBJ2-3, with D perhaps matching TRBD1 or TRBD2 (5 bases each). Germline V gives CDR1 MNHNY, CDR2 SVGAGI (reference sequence). Trimming removed 10 bases at V and 1 base at J, with 18 bases between. The CDR3 is 15 residues long. CDR3 region: CATRRWQGGTDTQYF. The CDR3 DNA is TGTGCCACCCGAAGGTGGCAGGGAGGCACAGATACGCAGTATTTT.

The table lists this clonotype with many counts. This chain joins TRBV24-1 and TRBJ2-1; D tentatively fits TRBD1 or TRBD2 (6 bases each). Trimming shortened V by 9 bases and J by 8 bases, and 13 bases separated the two germline ends. Germline CDR1 is KGHDR and CDR2 is SFDVKD. The CDR3 loop spans 12 amino acids. This chain's CDR3 is CATSKRGDEQFF. CDR3 in DNA: TGTGCCACCTCTAAAAGGGGGGATGAGCAGTTCTTC.